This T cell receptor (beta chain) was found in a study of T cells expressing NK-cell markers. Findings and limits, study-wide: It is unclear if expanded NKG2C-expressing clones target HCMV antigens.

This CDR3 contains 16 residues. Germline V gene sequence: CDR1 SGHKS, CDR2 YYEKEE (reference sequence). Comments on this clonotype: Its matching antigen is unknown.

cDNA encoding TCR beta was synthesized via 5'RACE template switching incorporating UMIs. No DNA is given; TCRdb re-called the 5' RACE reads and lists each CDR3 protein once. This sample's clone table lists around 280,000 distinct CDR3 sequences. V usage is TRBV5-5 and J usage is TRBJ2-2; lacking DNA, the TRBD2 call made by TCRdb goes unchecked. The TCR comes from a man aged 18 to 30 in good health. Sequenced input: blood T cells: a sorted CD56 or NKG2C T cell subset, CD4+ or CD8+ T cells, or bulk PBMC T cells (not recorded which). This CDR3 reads CASSLGLAGGYGELFF.